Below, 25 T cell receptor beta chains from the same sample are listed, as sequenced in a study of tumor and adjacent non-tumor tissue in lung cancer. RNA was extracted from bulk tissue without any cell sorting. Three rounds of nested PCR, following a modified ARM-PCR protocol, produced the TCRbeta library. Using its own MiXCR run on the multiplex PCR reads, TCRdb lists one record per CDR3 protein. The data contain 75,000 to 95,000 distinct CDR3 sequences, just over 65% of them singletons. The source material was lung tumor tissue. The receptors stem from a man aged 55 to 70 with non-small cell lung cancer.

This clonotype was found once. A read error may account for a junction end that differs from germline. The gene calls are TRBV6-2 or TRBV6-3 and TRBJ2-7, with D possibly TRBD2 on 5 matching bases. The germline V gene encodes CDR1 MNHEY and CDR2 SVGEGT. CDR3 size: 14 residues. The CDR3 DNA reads TGTGTCAGCGGTTACGCGCAGGTCTCCTACGAACAGTACTTC. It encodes CVSGYAQVSYEQYF.

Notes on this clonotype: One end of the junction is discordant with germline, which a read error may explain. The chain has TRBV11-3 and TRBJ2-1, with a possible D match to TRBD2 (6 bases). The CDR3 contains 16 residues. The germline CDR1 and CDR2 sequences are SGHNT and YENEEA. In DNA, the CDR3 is TGTGCCAGCAACCCGGGACTCCGGAGCCCCTACAGTGAGCTGTTCTTC. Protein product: CASNPGLRSPYSELFF. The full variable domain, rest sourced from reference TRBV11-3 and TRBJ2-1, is EAGVVQSPRYKIIEKKQPVAFWCNPISGHNTLYWYLQNLGQGPELLIRYENEEAVDDSQLPKDRFSAERLKGVDSTLKIQPAELGDSAVYLCASNPGLRSPYSELFFGPGTRLTVL.

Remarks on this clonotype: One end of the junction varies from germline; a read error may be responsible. The CDR3 DNA reads TGTGCTAGCAGTGATACCAGCTCCTATAATTCACCCTTCCACTTT. It translates to CASSDTSSYNSPFHF. The chain joins TRBV12-3 or TRBV12-4 to TRBJ1-6, with D hard to call. The CDR3 length is 15 residues.

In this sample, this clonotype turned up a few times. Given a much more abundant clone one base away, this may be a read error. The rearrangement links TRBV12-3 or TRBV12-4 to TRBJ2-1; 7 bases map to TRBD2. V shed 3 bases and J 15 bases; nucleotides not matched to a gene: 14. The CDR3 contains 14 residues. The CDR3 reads CASSLTSWGLKTFF. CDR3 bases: TGTGCCAGCAGTTTGACTAGCTGGGGCCTCAAAACGTTCTTC.

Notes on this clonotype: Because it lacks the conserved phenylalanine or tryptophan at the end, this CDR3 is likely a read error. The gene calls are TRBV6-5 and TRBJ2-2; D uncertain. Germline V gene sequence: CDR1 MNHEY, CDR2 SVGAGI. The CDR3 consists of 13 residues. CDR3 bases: TGTGACAGCAGGACGAGGAGTACCGGGGAGCTGTTTTAT. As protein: CDSRTRSTGELFY.

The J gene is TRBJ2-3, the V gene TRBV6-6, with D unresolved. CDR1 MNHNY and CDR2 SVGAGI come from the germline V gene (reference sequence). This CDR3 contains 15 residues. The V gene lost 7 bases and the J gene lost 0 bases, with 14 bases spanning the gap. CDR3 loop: CASTNGDISTDTQYF. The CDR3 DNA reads TGTGCCAGCACCAATGGTGATATAAGCACAGATACGCAGTATTTT.

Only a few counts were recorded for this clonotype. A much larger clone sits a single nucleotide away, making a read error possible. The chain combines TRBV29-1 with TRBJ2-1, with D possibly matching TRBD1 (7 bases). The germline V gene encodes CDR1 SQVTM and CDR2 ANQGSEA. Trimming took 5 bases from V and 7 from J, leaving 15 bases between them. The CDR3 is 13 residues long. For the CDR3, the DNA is TGCAGCGTTCCAGGGGGGCGACGGAATGAGCAGTTCTTC. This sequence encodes CSVPGGRRNEQFF.

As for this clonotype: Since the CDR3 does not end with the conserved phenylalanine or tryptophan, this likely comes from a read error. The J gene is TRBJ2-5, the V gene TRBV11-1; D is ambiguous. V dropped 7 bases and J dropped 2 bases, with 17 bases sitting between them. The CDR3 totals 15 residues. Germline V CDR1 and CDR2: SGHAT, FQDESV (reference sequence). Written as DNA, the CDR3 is TGTGCCAGCAACTTTGGCTCGCGGATACAAGAGACCCAGTACTTA. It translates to CASNFGSRIQETQYL.

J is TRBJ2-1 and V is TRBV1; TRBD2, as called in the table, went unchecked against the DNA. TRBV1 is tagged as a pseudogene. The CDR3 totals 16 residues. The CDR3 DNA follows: TGCACCAGCAGCCAAGCTAGCGGGGCAGTGCACAATGAGCAGTTCTTC. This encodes CTSSQASGAVHNEQFF.

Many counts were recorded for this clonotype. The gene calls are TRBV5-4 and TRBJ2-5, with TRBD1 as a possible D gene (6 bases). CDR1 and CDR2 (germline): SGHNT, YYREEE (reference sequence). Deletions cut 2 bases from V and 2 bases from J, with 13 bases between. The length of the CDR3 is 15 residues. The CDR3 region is CASSFVAGAQETQYF. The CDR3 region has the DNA TGTGCCAGCAGCTTCGTGGCAGGGGCACAAGAGACCCAGTACTTC.

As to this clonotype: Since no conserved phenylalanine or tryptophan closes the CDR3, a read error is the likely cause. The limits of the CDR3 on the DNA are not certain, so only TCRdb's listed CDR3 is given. CDR3: CASSSQGWSGELFL. The chain recombines TRBV12-3 or TRBV12-4 with TRBJ2-2; the DNA was not compared with TRBD1, the D call given in the table. The CDR3 region is 14 residues in length, termini included.

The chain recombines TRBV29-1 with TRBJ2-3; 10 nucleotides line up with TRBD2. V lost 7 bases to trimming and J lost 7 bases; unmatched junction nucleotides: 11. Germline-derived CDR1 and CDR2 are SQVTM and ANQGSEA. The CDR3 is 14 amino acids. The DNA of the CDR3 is TGCAGCGGCCTAGCGGGAGAAGGCATATATACGCAGTATTTT. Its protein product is CSGLAGEGIYTQYF.

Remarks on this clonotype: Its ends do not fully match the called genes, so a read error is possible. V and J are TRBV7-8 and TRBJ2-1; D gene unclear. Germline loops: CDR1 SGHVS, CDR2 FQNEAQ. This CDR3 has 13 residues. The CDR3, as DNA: TGTGCCAGCAGTGAGAAGCCCTTCAATGAACAGTTCTTC. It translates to CASSEKPFNEQFF.

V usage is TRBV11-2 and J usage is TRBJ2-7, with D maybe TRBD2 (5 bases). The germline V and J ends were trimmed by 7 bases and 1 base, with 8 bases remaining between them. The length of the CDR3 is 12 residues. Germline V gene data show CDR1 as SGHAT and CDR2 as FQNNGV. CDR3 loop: CASNGISYEQYF. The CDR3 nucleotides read TGTGCCAGCAACGGGATATCCTACGAGCAGTACTTC.

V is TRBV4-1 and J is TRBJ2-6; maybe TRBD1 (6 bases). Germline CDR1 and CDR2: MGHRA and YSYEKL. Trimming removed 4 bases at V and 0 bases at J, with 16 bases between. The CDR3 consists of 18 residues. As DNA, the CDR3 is TGCGCCAGCAGCCCACCAGCAGGGGAGCACTCTGGGGCCAACGTCCTGACTTTC. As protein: CASSPPAGEHSGANVLTF.

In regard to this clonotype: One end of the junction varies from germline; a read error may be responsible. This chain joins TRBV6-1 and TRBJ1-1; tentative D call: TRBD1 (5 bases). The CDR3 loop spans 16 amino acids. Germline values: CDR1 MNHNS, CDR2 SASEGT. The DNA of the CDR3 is TGTGCCAGCAGTGAATTAGGGGCAGGGAGGATGACTGAAGGTTTCTTT. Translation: CASSELGAGRMTEGFF.

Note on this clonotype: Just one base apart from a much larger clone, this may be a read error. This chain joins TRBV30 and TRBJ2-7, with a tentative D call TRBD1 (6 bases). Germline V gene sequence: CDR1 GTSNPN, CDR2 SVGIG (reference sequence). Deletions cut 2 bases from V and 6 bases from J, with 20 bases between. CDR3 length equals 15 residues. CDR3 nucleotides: TGTGCCTGGAGTAGAGGGACACCTACTTTGTCCGAGCAGTACTTC. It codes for CAWSRGTPTLSEQYF.

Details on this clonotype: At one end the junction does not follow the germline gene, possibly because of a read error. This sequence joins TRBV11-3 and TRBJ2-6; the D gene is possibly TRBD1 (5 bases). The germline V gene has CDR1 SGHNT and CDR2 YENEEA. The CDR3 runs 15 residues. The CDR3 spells CASSQHGSGANVLTF. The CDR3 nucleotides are TGTGCTAGCAGCCAACATGGTTCTGGGGCCAACGTCCTGACTTTT.

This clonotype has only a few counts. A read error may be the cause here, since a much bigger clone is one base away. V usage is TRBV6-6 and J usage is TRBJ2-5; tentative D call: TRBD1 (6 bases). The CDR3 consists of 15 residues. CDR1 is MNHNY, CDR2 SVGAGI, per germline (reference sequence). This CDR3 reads CASSWSGQRQETQHF. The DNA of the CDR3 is TGTGCCAGCAGTTGGTCAGGACAGCGCCAAGAGACCCAGCACTTC.

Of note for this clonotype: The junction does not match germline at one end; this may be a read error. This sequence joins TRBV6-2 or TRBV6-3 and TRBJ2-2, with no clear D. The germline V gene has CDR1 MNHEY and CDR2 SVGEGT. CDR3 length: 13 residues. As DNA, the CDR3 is TGTGCAAGCAGTTACACGGACACCGGGGAGCTGTTTTTT. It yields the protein CASSYTDTGELFF.

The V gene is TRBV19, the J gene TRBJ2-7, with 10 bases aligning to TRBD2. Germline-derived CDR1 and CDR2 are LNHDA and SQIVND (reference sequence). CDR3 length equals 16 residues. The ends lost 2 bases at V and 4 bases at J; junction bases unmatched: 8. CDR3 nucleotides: TGTGCCAGTAGTATACTTCCGGCTAGCGGGAGATACGAGCAGTACTTC. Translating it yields CASSILPASGRYEQYF. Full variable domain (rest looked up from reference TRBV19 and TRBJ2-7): DGGITQSPKYLFRKEGQNVTLSCEQNLNHDAMYWYRQDPGQGLRLIYYSQIVNDFQKGDIAEGYSVSREKKESFPLTVTSAQKNPTAFYLCASSILPASGRYEQYFGPGTRLTVT.

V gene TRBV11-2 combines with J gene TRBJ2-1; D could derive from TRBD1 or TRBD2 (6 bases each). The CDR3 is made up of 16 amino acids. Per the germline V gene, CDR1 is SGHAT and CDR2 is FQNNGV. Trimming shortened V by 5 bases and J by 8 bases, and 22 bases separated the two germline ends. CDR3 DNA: TGTGCCAGCAGCATTCCCCAGGGGACGCGGGGCCATGAGCAGTTCTTC. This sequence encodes CASSIPQGTRGHEQFF. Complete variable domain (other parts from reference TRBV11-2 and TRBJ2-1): EAGVAQSPRYKIIEKRQSVAFWCNPISGHATLYWYQQILGQGPKLLIQFQNNGVVDDSQLPKDRFSAERLKGVDSTLKIQPAKLEDSAVYLCASSIPQGTRGHEQFFGPGTRLTVL.

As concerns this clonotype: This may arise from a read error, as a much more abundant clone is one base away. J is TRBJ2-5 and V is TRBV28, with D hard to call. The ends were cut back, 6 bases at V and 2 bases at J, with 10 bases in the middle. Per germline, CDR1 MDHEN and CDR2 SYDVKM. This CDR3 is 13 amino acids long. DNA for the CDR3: TGTGCCAGCAGAGGAACATTTCAAGAGACCCAGTACTTC. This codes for CASRGTFQETQYF.

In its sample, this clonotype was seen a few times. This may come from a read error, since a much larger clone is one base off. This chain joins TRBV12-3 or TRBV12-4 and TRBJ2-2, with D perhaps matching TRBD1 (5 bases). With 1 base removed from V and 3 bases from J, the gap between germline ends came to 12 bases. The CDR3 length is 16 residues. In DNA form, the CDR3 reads TGTGCCAGCAGTTTAGGTCCAGGGATGGACACCGGGGAGCTGTTTTTT. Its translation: CASSLGPGMDTGELFF.

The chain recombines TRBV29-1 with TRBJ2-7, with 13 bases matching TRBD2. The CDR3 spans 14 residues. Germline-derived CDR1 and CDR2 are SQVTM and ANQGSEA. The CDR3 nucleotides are TGCAGTGTTAGACTAGCGGGAGGTGGGGGCCAGCAGTACTTC. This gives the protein CSVRLAGGGGQQYF.